This is a list of T cell receptor beta chains from one sample in a study of T cell responses to AZD1222 COVID-19 vaccine. Assay: immunoSEQ multiplex PCR; the TCRdb copy retains only in-frame clones and omits some. The repertoire holds approximately 150,000 clones, 80% to 90% seen once, with around 4.9% in the top ten. Sequenced here: peripheral blood, sampled on day 0 of AZD1222 vaccination. The source of these receptors is an adult in good health. Both conserved end residues are part of each CDR3. D genes are given only for firm matches. Some rows mark clone size as missing; the rest say once, few, many or name a class of expanded clone.

TRBV19	.	TRBJ2-7	.	TGTGCCAGTAGTATCTCAATCCAACCAGTCGACGAGCAGTACTTC	CASSISIQPVDEQYF
TRBV6-1	.	TRBJ1-2	.	TGTGCCAGCAGTGAAGCCGGGGGACTCTATGGCTACACCTTC	CASSEAGGLYGYTF
TRBV24-1	.	TRBJ1-1	.	TGTGCCACCAGTGATTCACAGGTGACTGAAGCTTTCTTT	CATSDSQVTEAFF
TRBV11-2	.	TRBJ2-4	.	TGTGCCAGCAGCCCGAAGACAGGGGCGGGGGGCAAAAACATTCAGTACTTC	CASSPKTGAGGKNIQYF
TRBV28	TRBD1	TRBJ1-5	.	TGTGCCGAAGGGACAGGGCGCAACCAGCCCCAGCATTTT	CAEGTGRNQPQHF
TRBV15	.	TRBJ1-3	.	TGTGCCACCAGCAGACATGCTTCTGGAAACACCATATATTTT	CATSRHASGNTIYF
TRBV5-4	TRBD1	TRBJ2-5	.	TGTGCCAGCAGGGCCCAAGGGACAGGACTAGAGACCCAGTACTTC	CASRAQGTGLETQYF
TRBV6-5	TRBD1	TRBJ2-2	.	TGTGCCACCCGGGCAGGGGGGAACACCGGGGAGCTGTTTTTT	CATRAGGNTGELFF
TRBV29-1	TRBD1	TRBJ2-5	.	TGCAGCGTTGCACCCGGGACAGCAGAGACCCAGTACTTC	CSVAPGTAETQYF
TRBV28	.	TRBJ2-4	.	TGTGCCAGCAGTTTAGAGGACGGACTAGCCAAAAACATTCAGTACTTC	CASSLEDGLAKNIQYF
TRBV7-9	.	TRBJ1-2	once	TGTGCCAGCAGCTTTTCAGGGGACGGCTACACCTTC	CASSFSGDGYTF
TRBV7-3	TRBD1	TRBJ2-5	.	TGTGCCAGCAGCTTAGCTTCGGACAGGTCAGGGGAGACCCAGTACTTC	CASSLASDRSGETQYF
TRBV14	TRBD2	TRBJ2-5	.	TGTGCCAGCAGCTCGTCGGGACTAGCCTCCAAAGAGACCCAGTACTTC	CASSSSGLASKETQYF
TRBV27	TRBD2	TRBJ2-1	.	TGTGCCAGCAGTTTTACTAGCGGGGCCTACAATGAGCAGTTCTTC	CASSFTSGAYNEQFF
TRBV28	TRBD1	TRBJ2-7	once	TGTGCCAGCAGCTTACAGGGGGCGACCTACGAGCAGTACTTC	CASSLQGATYEQYF
TRBV5-1	.	TRBJ1-1	.	TGCGCCAGCAGCTTCGGGGTACCAAATAGACAAGCTTTCTTT	CASSFGVPNRQAFF
TRBV7-9	.	TRBJ2-1	.	TGTGCCAGCAGCTTAGATCGGGTTGAGCAGTTCTTC	CASSLDRVEQFF
TRBV5-5	TRBD2	TRBJ2-1	.	TGTGCCAGCAGCGGAGATGGGACTAGCAAGAGCTCCTACAATGAGCAGTTCTTC	CASSGDGTSKSSYNEQFF
TRBV19	TRBD2	TRBJ2-1	.	TGTGCCAGTACGAAGGGACTAGCGGGATCTGAGCAGTTCTTC	CASTKGLAGSEQFF
TRBV5-6	TRBD1	TRBJ1-1	.	TGTGCCAGCAGCCTCAGGGGGCGAATCACTGAAGCTTTCTTT	CASSLRGRITEAFF
TRBV18	.	TRBJ1-3	.	TGTGCCAGCTCACCACCCACGGCCCTGGAGGGCCGCACCATATATTTT	CASSPPTALEGRTIYF
TRBV28	TRBD1	TRBJ1-3	.	TGTGCCAGCAGCTCTAATGACAGGGCAAAAACTGGAAACACCATATATTTT	CASSSNDRAKTGNTIYF
TRBV3-1/TRBV3-2	.	TRBJ1-5	once	TGTGCCAGCAGCCGCCGACAGAACAATCAGCCCCAGCATTTT	CASSRRQNNQPQHF